This T cell receptor beta chain was identified in a study of blood T cell repertoires in COVID-19. TCRdb's table, derived via immunoSEQ multiplex PCR, lists solely in-frame clones and lacks some. The sample gives tens of thousands of clones, roughly 86% of which show up once; around 6.3% is in the top ten. The junction had 10 bases not matched to a gene; V was cut back by 6 bases and J by 0 bases. Germline CDR1 is MNHEY and CDR2 is SMNVEV (reference sequence). The CDR3 totals 16 residues. Source material: peripheral blood. The TCR sequence derives from a man aged 55-75 years with acute or convalescent COVID-19. The chain recombines TRBV27 with TRBJ2-7; 8 positions agree with TRBD1. DNA of the CDR3: TGTGCCAGCAGCCCAGGGACAGGAAAGAGCTCCTACGAGCAGTACTTC. Protein product: CASSPGTGKSSYEQYF.